This T cell receptor beta chain stems from a study of control samples from healthy donors and cancer patients. The method was immunoSEQ multiplex PCR; TCRdb's version includes in-frame clones alone and lacks a portion of them. The sample has about 110,000 clones, roughly 90% seen once; the top ten hold roughly 3.5%. The CDR3 runs 12 residues. This receptor was identified in a woman aged 55-70 years with lung cancer. The rearrangement uses TRBV21-1 and TRBJ2-5. TRBV21-1 is marked as a pseudogene. The sample comprised PBMCs. The CDR3 loop is CASSIQGETQYF. CDR3 nucleotides: TGTGCCAGCAGCATCCAAGGGGAGACCCAGTACTTC.